The entry below describes one T cell receptor beta chain. These data originate in a study of OX40 agonist ivuxolimab in advanced cancers. At the level of the study: The study enrolled dose-escalation patients with hepatocellular carcinoma, melanoma, renal cell or head and neck cancer.

Assay used: immunoSEQ multiplex PCR; TCRdb lists only in-frame clones, some missing. The sample has some 67,000 clones; around nine tenths are singletons. Autoimmune disease history or systemic immunosuppression was exclusionary. With baseline, cycle 4 day 1, and cycle 7 day 1 as timepoints, blood was sampled. Trimming took 7 bases from V and 4 from J; bases not matched to a gene: 17. The CDR3 extends over 17 amino acids. Germline V CDR1 and CDR2: SGHVS, FQNEAQ. The sequencing here drew on CD4+ or CD8+ T cells sorted from blood, taken in a trial of the OX40 agonist ivuxolimab. This TCR came from an adult with an advanced solid tumor such as melanoma, head and neck, liver or kidney cancer. The chain couples TRBV7-8 to TRBJ1-1; 8 bases map to TRBD1. The CDR3 DNA follows: TGTGCCAGCATCAATCGACAGGGGCCGCTCCCGACCACTGAAGCTTTCTTT. Encoded protein: CASINRQGPLPTTEAFF.